Described below is a single TCR beta chain sequence and its context. This clone was observed many times. What this receptor recognizes is not known. Base-call qualities are not available, and no considerably larger clone is one nucleotide away. The donors were healthy, HIV-negative adults who had no recently reported acute infections or vaccinations. All donors were Caucasian adults living in Nashville, Tennessee, USA. Magnetic negative selection was used to enrich CD4+ T cells, after which naive cells were positively selected on CD45RA and the negative fraction became the memory subset. After blood collection by leukapheresis, PBMCs were isolated using Ficoll-Histopaque density gradient centrifugation and then cryopreserved in the vapor phase of liquid nitrogen. Analytical flow cytometry was used to check the purity and quantity of each magnetically sorted T cell population. From each sorted fraction, genomic DNA was isolated and quantified by UV absorbance on a Nanodrop 2000c.

Using the deep immunoSEQ assay, TCR CDR3 regions were amplified from genomic DNA by multiplex PCR. For each cell subset, the extracted genomic DNA was distributed evenly across all wells of several immunoSEQ 96-well plates, and each plate served as one replicate. For sorted subsets, about 220 ng of genomic DNA, equivalent to about 30,000 T cell genomes, went into each replicate PCR. The purified libraries were quantified using a Qubit 3.0 fluorometer, sized with a Bioanalyzer 2100, and then quantified again using the KAPA Library Quantification kit. Every immunoSEQ 96-well plate was sequenced on a separate single-read 150-cycle Illumina NextSeq 550 flow cell. Regarding the original processing steps: Because the immunoSEQ output included only junctional sequences and no quality scores, the filtering could not be the same as the filtering used for full-length reads. Sequences were annotated with PyIR, a Python wrapper for IgBLAST v1.9, using IMGT germline references to assign V/J genes and CDR3. Reads were filtered out if the reads had weak V/J assignments (E-value above 1e-6), no CDR3, stop codons, out-of-frame junctions, or ambiguous translated residues. V3J clonotypes were defined as sequences sharing the same inferred V gene, J gene, and CDR3 amino acid sequence. To compute the percentage overlap between repertoires, the number of shared unique clonotypes was divided by the size of the smaller repertoire. Repertoire richness was assessed with RTK rarefaction, the Chao1 estimator, and Recon v2.1 estimates of unobserved clonotypes. OLGA was used to compute generation probabilities for all TCRbeta clonotypes that the gDNA method yielded from a handful of donors. The table comes from immuneACCESS by way of TCRdb, which keeps in-frame sequences with V and J called. Part of the clones is missing from these tables; in studies checked, under half for an unresolved V gene and the rest for unknown reasons. V, J and clone size are taken as reported in that table, and D and trimming were inferred from the DNA itself. The sample contains approximately 640,000 clones, about two thirds of them found a single time. The ten most abundant clones make up 1.8% of the sample.

CDR1 and CDR2, looked up from the germline V gene (reference sequence), are LNHDA and SQIVND. Counted from cysteine to phenylalanine, this CDR3 has 19 amino acids. The entry retains the CDR3 DNA only, 57 bases that are in frame from base 1. A distance of 30 bases separates the germline ends of V and J, which lose 7 bases and 3 bases respectively. This record belongs to a study of shared clonotypes between healthy human individuals (dated by TCRdb to the early 2020s). The study in broad terms: Three men and a couple of women, aged 18 to 49 years, made up the cohort. For each donor, CD4 naive and CD4 memory were each given three plates, CD8 naive was given two plates, and CD8 memory was given one plate. To estimate repertoire size and how much clonotypes are shared between individuals, the study performed deep sequencing of blood TCR repertoires from five healthy adults. Different laboratories and diverse techniques were used to prepare libraries and sequence TCR repertoires, to increase sequencing depth and limit assay-specific biases. Each donor's leukapheresis produced roughly between roughly 0.85 and 9 billion PBMCs.

Summary of the overall study and its limitations: Clonotypes shared by all four sorted-subset donors showed higher generation probabilities than non-shared clonotypes. Rarefaction of sorted-subset datasets indicated incomplete sequencing despite the large sequencing depth. Estimated clonotype richness was generally larger for naive than for memory subsets. Sampling was limited to blood, and TCR repertoires in tissue likely differ from TCR repertoires in blood. Pairwise subsampling led to the expectation that sequencing depth would affect the degree of clonotype sharing among donors. When a few donors were compared, the shared fraction of clonotypes was 5% to 6.5% for naive CD4, around 3.6% for naive CD8, 2.3% for memory CD4, and around 0.37% for memory CD8. The small number of donors limited the genetic and exposure-history diversity represented.

The chain couples TRBV19 to TRBJ1-1; too little of a D gene remains to name it. Sequencing was carried out using memory CD4+ T cells sorted from blood. The cell subset or site label here, explained by the study, means: CD45RA-negative fraction. The sequence was obtained from a woman in her twenties or thirties in good health. The DNA sequence is given as TGTGCCAGTAATAACAACGGGAGGGCCATTTCCCCTGAGGACACTGAAGCTTTCTTT. Translated, this gives CASNNNGRAISPEDTEAFF.